This T cell receptor (beta chain) comes out of a study of CD8+ T cells in alopecia areata (dated by TCRdb to the late 2010s). At the level of the whole study: The study used high-throughput TCRbeta sequencing to examine T cell clonal expansion in alopecia areata, in both the C3H/HeJ mouse model and human patients. On the human side, TCRbeta sequencing was run on scalp tissue and on sorted CD4+ and CD8+ peripheral blood T cells from healthy controls and from alopecia areata patients with either patchy or totalis/universalis disease. TCRbeta CDR3 regions were amplified by immunoSEQ multiplex PCR using 35 Vbeta forward and 13 Jbeta reverse primers. Scalp clonality was compared among normal scalp (n=4), patchy alopecia areata scalp (n=8), and alopecia totalis/universalis scalp (n=8). RNA was obtained with the PAXgene miRNA kit for fixed scalp, the miRNeasy kit for PBMCs, and the RNeasy kit for mouse skin.

PBMCs were isolated by density centrifugation and stained for CD3, CD4 and CD8, and CD4+ and CD8+ T cells were sorted on a FACSAria. Scalp biopsies and blood samples were obtained from unaffected controls. Libraries were constructed by the immunoSEQ multiplex PCR assay. For TCR sequencing, RNA was extracted from every sample and reverse transcribed into cDNA to serve as template. SuperScript III was used for first-strand cDNA synthesis, primed with a 2:1 mix of oligo-dT and random hexamers. A synthetic immune receptor repertoire was used to gauge amplification bias, and whatever bias remained was removed computationally. In the paper's pipeline: Raw reads were preprocessed to remove errors, and CDR3 was defined according to IMGT conventions as the region from the conserved cysteine to phenylalanine. Clonality was computed as 1 minus the Shannon entropy, with the entropy normalized by log2 of the number of productive unique TCRs. Whether scalp clones were CD4 or CD8 was inferred by matching scalp TCRbeta sequences against CD4 and CD8 repertoires sorted from blood. This is the immuneACCESS table as TCRdb keeps it, with only in-frame sequences that have V and J called. A part of the clones is gone; compared with another copy, unresolved V genes explain less than half, and the rest is unexplained. The V and J calls and the clone size are those of that table, but D and trimming were determined from the DNA. For this sample there are over 150,000 clones; just over 55% appear just once. The ten largest clonotypes hold around 5% of the sample.

Remarks on this clone: Its antigen is not yet known. Base qualities are missing; no much larger clone stands one base away.

Points the paper makes about the study in general: TCR sequences shared between patients were less clear than in mice, possibly partly because of HLA diversity in the patient population. Resident alphabeta T cells in normal human skin are also sequenced, complicating scalp TCR repertoire analysis, unlike mouse skin dominated by gammadelta T cells. Compared with normal scalp, lesional scalp had higher clonality and more expanded CD8+ clones, particularly in alopecia totalis/universalis, a pattern that suggests antigenic drive.

From its cysteine to its phenylalanine, the CDR3 spans 11 amino acids. Only the CDR3 part of the read is kept: 33 bases, read in frame from the first base. CDR1 SQVTM and CDR2 ANQGSEA were looked up in the germline V gene. V is clipped by 7 bases and J by 5 bases, and the sequence between their germline boundaries is 11 bases long. This clonotype was obtained from a human donor in good health. Recombination linked TRBV29-1 to TRBJ1-2; the D gene lacks a confident call. Input material: CD8+ T cells sorted from blood. DNA sequence: TGCAGCGCCCTCCAAGGGTATGGCTACACCTTC. Protein translation: CSALQGYGYTF. The variable domain in full, with residues beyond the CDR3 obtained from the reference TRBV29-1 and TRBJ1-2 genes, is SAVISQKPSRDICQRGTSLTIQCQVDSQVTMMFWYRQQPGQSLTLIATANQGSEATYESGFVIDKFPISRPNLTFSTLTVSNMSPEDSSIYLCSALQGYGYTFGSGTRLTVV.